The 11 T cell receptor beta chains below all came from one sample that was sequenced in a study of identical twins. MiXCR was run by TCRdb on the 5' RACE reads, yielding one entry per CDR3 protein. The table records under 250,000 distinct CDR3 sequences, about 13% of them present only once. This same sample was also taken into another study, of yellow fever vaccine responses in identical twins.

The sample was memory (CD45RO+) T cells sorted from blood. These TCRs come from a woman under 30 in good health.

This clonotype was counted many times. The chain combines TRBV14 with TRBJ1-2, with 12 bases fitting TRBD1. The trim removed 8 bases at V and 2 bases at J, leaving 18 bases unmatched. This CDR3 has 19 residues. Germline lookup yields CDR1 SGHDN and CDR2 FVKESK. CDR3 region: CASEKPPGTGGAENYGYTF. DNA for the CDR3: TGTGCCAGCGAAAAACCACCCGGGACAGGGGGCGCGGAGAACTATGGCTACACCTTC.

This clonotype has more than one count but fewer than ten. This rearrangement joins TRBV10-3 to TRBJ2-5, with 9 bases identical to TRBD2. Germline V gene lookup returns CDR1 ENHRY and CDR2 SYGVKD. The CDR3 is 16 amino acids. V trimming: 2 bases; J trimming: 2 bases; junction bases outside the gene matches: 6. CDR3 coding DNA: TGTGCCATCAGTGAGGGGCTTAGCGGGGGACAAGAGACCCAGTACTTC. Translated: CAISEGLSGGQETQYF.

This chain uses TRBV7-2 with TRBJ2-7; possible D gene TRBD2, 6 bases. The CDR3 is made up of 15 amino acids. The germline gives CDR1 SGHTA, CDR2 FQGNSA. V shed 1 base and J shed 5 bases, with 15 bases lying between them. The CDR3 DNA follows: TGTGCCAGCAGCTTAGGGCGGGGTTTAACAGACGAGCAGTACTTC. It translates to CASSLGRGLTDEQYF.

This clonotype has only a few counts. The CDR3 is CASSQDRMYQETQYF. For the CDR3, the DNA is TGTGCCAGCAGCCAAGATCGGATGTACCAAGAGACCCAGTACTTC. This rearrangement joins TRBV3-1 to TRBJ2-5; D is unresolved. Trimming pared 0 bases from V and 0 bases from J, leaving 8 bases between. The CDR3 loop spans 15 amino acids. Germline assignment: CDR1 LGHDT and CDR2 YNNKEL (reference sequence).

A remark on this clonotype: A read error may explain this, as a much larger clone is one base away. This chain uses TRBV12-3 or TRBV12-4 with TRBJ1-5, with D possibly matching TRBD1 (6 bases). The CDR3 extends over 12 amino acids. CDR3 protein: CASSEQGQPQNF. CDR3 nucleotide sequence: TGTGCCAGCAGCGAACAGGGCCAGCCCCAGAATTTT.

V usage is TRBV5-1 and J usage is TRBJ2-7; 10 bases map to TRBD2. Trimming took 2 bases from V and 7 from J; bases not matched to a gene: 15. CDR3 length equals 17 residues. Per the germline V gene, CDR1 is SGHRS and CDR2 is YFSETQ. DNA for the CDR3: TGCGCCAGCAGCTTATCTAGCGGGGGCTCAGGGGGAGAAGAGCAGTACTTC. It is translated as CASSLSSGGSGGEEQYF.

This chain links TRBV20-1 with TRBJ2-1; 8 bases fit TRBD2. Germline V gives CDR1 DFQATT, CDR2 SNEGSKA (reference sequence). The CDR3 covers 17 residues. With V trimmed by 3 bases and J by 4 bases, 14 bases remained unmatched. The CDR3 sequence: CSASPFSGGPSYNEQFF. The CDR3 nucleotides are TGCAGTGCTAGCCCCTTTTCGGGAGGGCCCTCTTACAATGAGCAGTTCTTC.

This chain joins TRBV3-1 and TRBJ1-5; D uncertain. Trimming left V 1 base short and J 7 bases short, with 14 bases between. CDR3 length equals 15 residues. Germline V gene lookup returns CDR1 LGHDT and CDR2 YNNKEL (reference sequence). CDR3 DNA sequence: TGTGCCAGCAGCCAAGGAGTAGGAGAATGGCAGCCCCAGCATTTT. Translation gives CASSQGVGEWQPQHF.

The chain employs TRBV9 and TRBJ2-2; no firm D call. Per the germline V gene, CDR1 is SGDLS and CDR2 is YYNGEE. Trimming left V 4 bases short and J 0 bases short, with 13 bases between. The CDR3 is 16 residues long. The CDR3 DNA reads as TGTGCCAGCAGCTTTAAGGGATTTTCGAACACCGGGGAGCTGTTTTTT. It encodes CASSFKGFSNTGELFF.

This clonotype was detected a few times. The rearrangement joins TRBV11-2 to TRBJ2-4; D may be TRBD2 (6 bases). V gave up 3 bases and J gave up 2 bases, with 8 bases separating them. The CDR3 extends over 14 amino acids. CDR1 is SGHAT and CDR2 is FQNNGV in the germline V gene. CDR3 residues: CASSLDYSKNIQYF. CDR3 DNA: TGTGCCAGCAGCTTGGACTACTCCAAAAACATTCAGTACTTC. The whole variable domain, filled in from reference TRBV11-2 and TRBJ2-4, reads EAGVAQSPRYKIIEKRQSVAFWCNPISGHATLYWYQQILGQGPKLLIQFQNNGVVDDSQLPKDRFSAERLKGVDSTLKIQPAKLEDSAVYLCASSLDYSKNIQYFGAGTRLSVL.

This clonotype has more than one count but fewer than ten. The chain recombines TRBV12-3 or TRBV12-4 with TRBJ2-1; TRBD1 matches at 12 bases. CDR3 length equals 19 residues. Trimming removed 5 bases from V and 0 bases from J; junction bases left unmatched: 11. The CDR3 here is CASSRKGTGGPSSYNEQFF. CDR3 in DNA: TGTGCCAGCAGTCGAAAGGGGACAGGGGGCCCGAGCTCCTACAATGAGCAGTTCTTC.